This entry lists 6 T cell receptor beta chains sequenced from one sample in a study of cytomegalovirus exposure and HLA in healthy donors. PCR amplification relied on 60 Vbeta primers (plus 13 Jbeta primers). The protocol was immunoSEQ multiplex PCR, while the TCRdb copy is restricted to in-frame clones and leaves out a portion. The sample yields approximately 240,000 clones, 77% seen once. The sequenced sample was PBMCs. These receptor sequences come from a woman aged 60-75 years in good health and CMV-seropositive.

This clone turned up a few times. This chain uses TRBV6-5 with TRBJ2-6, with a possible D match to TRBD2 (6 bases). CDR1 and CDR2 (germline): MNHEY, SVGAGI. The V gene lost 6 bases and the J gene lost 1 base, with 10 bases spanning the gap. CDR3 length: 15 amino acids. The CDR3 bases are TGTGCCAGCAGCCGCGGGGAATCTGGGGCCAACGTCCTGACTTTC. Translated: CASSRGESGANVLTF.

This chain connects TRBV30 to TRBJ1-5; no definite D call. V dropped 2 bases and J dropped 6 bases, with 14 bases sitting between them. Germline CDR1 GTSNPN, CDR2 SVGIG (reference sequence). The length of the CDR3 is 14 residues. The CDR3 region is CAWSIDNLGQPQHF. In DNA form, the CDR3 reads TGTGCCTGGAGTATCGACAATCTCGGTCAGCCCCAGCATTTT.

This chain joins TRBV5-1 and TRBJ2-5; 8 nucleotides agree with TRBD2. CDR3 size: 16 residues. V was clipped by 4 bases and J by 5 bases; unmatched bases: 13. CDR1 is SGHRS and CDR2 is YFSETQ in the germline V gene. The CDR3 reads CASSTTSGGYGETQYF. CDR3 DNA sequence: TGCGCCAGCAGCACTACCTCGGGGGGGTATGGGGAGACCCAGTACTTC. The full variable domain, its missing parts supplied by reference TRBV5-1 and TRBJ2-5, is KAGVTQTPRYLIKTRGQQVTLSCSPISGHRSVSWYQQTPGQGLQFLFEYFSETQRNKGNFPGRFSGRQFSNSRSEMNVSTLELGDSALYLCASSTTSGGYGETQYFGPGTRLLVL.

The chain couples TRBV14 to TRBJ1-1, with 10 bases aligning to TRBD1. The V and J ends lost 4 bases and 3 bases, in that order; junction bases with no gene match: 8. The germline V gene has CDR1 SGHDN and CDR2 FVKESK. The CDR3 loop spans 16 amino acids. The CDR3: CASSPWPGQGDTEAFF. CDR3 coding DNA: TGTGCCAGCAGCCCATGGCCTGGACAGGGGGACACTGAAGCTTTCTTT. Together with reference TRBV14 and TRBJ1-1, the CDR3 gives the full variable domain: EAGVTQFPSHSVIEKGQTVTLRCDPISGHDNLYWYRRVMGKEIKFLLHFVKESKQDESGMPNNRFLAERTGGTYSTLKVQPAELEDSGVYFCASSPWPGQGDTEAFFGQGTRLTVV.

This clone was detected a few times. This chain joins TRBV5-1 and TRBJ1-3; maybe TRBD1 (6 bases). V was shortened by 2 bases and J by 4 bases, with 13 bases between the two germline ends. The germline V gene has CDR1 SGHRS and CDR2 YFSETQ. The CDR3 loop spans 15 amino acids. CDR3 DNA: TGCGCCAGCAGCTTACAGGGAGAACAAGGAAACACCATATATTTT. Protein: CASSLQGEQGNTIYF.

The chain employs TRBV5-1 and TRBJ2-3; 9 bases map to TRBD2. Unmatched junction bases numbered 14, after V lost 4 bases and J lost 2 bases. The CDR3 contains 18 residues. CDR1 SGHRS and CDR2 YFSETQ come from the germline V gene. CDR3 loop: CASSQINPSGDTTDTQYF. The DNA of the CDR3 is TGCGCCAGCAGCCAAATCAACCCTAGCGGGGACACCACAGATACGCAGTATTTT.